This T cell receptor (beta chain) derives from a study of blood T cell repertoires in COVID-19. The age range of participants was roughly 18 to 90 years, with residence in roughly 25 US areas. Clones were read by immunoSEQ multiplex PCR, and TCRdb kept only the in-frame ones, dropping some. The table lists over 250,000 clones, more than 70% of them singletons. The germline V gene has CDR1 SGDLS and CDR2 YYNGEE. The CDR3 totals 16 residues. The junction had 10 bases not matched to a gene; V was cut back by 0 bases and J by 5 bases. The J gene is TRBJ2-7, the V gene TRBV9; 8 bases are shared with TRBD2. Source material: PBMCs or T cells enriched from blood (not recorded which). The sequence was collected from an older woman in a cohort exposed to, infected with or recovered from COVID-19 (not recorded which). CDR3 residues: CASSVEGLGFSNEQYF. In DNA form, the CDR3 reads TGTGCCAGCAGCGTAGAGGGACTAGGGTTCAGCAACGAGCAGTACTTC.